This is a list of T cell receptor beta chains from one sample in a study of identical twins. TCRdb processed the 5' RACE reads anew with MiXCR; each CDR3 protein has one entry. The repertoire consists of over 600,000 distinct CDR3 sequences, with 21% occurring once and the leading ten covering about 4.3%. These data also formed part of another study, on T cells expressing NK-cell markers.

Sequenced material: PBMCs. These receptors were collected from a woman aged 18-29 years in good health. CDR3s include the opening cysteine and the closing phenylalanine or tryptophan. The D gene is left open where the match is weak. For some rows the clone size is stated as once, few or many, or as a class when expanded; others skip it.

j_gene: TRBJ1-1
v_gene: TRBV27
d_gene: -
abundance: -
CDR3nt: TGTGCCAGCAGTTCGCAGAACCTTGAAGCTTTCTTT
CDR3aa: CASSSQNLEAFF

j_gene: TRBJ2-1
v_gene: TRBV12-3/TRBV12-4
d_gene: -
abundance: -
CDR3nt: TGTGCCAGCAGTCGTGTCTATGAGCAGTTCTTC
CDR3aa: CASSRVYEQFF

j_gene: TRBJ2-1
v_gene: TRBV2
d_gene: TRBD1
abundance: many
CDR3nt: TGTGCCAGCAGGGACAGGTCCTACAATGAGCAGTTCTTC
CDR3aa: CASRDRSYNEQFF

j_gene: TRBJ2-3
v_gene: TRBV5-5
d_gene: TRBD1
abundance: -
CDR3nt: TGTGCCAGCAGCTGGGCAGCGGGACAGGGGGGCACAGATACGCAGTATTTT
CDR3aa: CASSWAAGQGGTDTQYF

j_gene: TRBJ2-1
v_gene: TRBV12-3/TRBV12-4
d_gene: TRBD2
abundance: -
CDR3nt: TGTGCCAGCTTTACTAGCGGGTTGTTTTACAATGAGCAGTTCTTC
CDR3aa: CASFTSGLFYNEQFF

j_gene: TRBJ2-3
v_gene: TRBV12-3/TRBV12-4
d_gene: TRBD2
abundance: -
CDR3nt: TGTGCCAGCAGTCGGCGACTAGCGGGGGACACAGATACGCAGTATTTT
CDR3aa: CASSRRLAGDTDTQYF

j_gene: TRBJ2-2
v_gene: TRBV7-2
d_gene: TRBD2
abundance: -
CDR3nt: TGTGCCAGCAGCGGCCCCCAGCGGGGAACCGGGGAGCTGTTTTTT
CDR3aa: CASSGPQRGTGELFF

j_gene: TRBJ2-1
v_gene: TRBV20-1
d_gene: TRBD2
abundance: few
CDR3nt: TGCAGTGCTTTAACTAGCGGGGGTAGCTCCTACAATGAGCAGTTCTTC
CDR3aa: CSALTSGGSSYNEQFF

j_gene: TRBJ2-7
v_gene: TRBV29-1
d_gene: -
abundance: once
CDR3nt: TGCAGCGTTGAGACCCGGTACGAGCAGTACTTC
CDR3aa: CSVETRYEQYF

j_gene: TRBJ1-5
v_gene: TRBV21-1
d_gene: -
abundance: few
CDR3nt: TGTGCCAGCAGCAAAGACTGTAGGGGAACGGGTCAGCCCCAGCATTTT
CDR3aa: CASSKDCRGTGQPQHF

j_gene: TRBJ1-2
v_gene: TRBV7-9
d_gene: -
abundance: -
CDR3nt: TGTGCCAGCAGCCTCGACTTAGACAGTTATGGCTACACCTTC
CDR3aa: CASSLDLDSYGYTF

j_gene: TRBJ2-2
v_gene: TRBV20-1
d_gene: -
abundance: many
CDR3nt: TGCAGTGCAAAAGGAACAGGGTCGAACACCGGGGAGCTGTTTTTT
CDR3aa: CSAKGTGSNTGELFF

j_gene: TRBJ2-7
v_gene: TRBV9
d_gene: -
abundance: -
CDR3nt: TGTGCCAGCAGCGTAGGAGAGGGAGGTCTTAACGAGCAGTACTTC
CDR3aa: CASSVGEGGLNEQYF

j_gene: TRBJ2-3
v_gene: TRBV11-3
d_gene: -
abundance: -
CDR3nt: TGTGCCAGCAGCACCACAAGACTGGCAGATACGCAGTATTTT
CDR3aa: CASSTTRLADTQYF

j_gene: TRBJ2-3
v_gene: TRBV5-1
d_gene: -
abundance: -
CDR3nt: TGCGCCAGCACACGACACTTACAGGGAGCAGATACGCAGTATTTT
CDR3aa: CASTRHLQGADTQYF

j_gene: TRBJ1-2
v_gene: TRBV9
d_gene: TRBD1
abundance: -
CDR3nt: TGTGCCAGCAGCCTCAGAACAGGGGACGTCAACTATGGCTACACCTTC
CDR3aa: CASSLRTGDVNYGYTF